The subject of this entry is one T cell receptor (beta chain). Its target is unknown. The data are from a study of cytotoxic CD8 clonotypes in ibrutinib-treated CLL. Across the whole study: Response samples were taken after a median around 11 months of treatment, range 6 to 36. Whole-study results and caveats: Clonality went up at the time of ibrutinib response, stayed stable in sustained remission, and later dropped back toward its baseline level at progression.

The CDR3 runs to 16 residues. V shed 4 bases and J 4 bases; nucleotides not matched to a gene: 7. The germline CDR1 and CDR2 sequences are MGHDK and SYGVNS. The protocol was immunoSEQ multiplex PCR, while the TCRdb copy is restricted to in-frame clones and leaves out a portion. The sample contains over 150,000 clones, approximately 77% of which appear only once. The chain joins TRBV25-1 to TRBJ2-5; 12 bases are shared with TRBD2. The material was PBMCs, obtained after 12 months of ibrutinib treatment. The TCR was taken from a human donor with chronic lymphocytic leukemia. The CDR3 protein is CASSATGLAGGETQYF. CDR3 nucleotides: TGTGCCAGCAGTGCCACGGGACTAGCGGGCGGAGAGACCCAGTACTTC.